The 3 T cell receptor beta chains in this list originate from one sample, sequenced in a study of blood T cell repertoires in COVID-19. Profiled with immunoSEQ multiplex PCR; TCRdb holds only in-frame clones, not every one. The sample carries 150,000 to 200,000 clones, about 93% recorded once. The material sequenced was peripheral blood. The source is a woman between 45 and 60 years old with acute or convalescent COVID-19.

This clone came up once. The chain uses TRBV12-3 or TRBV12-4 and TRBJ1-4; weak D call: TRBD1 (5 bases). V was shortened by 6 bases and J by 5 bases, with 10 bases between the two germline ends. The CDR3 runs to 13 residues. CDR3 region: CASRWEGNEKLFF. The CDR3 DNA reads TGTGCCAGCAGATGGGAGGGGAATGAAAAACTGTTTTTT.

This chain joins TRBV6-2 or TRBV6-3 and TRBJ2-2; D call uncertain. V shed 3 bases and J shed 9 bases, with 5 bases lying between them. Germline V gene data show CDR1 as MNHEY and CDR2 as SVGEGT. The CDR3 runs 11 residues. For the CDR3, the DNA is TGTGCCAGCAGTTATGGCCGGGAGCTGTTTTTT. It yields the protein CASSYGRELFF.

This clone was observed a handful of times. The chain recombines TRBV27 with TRBJ2-2; 10 positions agree with TRBD1. Looked up from germline, CDR1 is MNHEY and CDR2 is SMNVEV (reference sequence). V gave up 3 bases and J gave up 2 bases; unmatched junction bases: 12. This CDR3 contains 19 residues. CDR3 sequence (DNA): TGTGCCAGCAGTTTCGACCGGGACAGGGGTGTTCCTAACACCGGGGAGCTGTTTTTT. Translating gives CASSFDRDRGVPNTGELFF.